The sequence of this T cell receptor (beta chain) was determined in a study of CD8+ T cells in alopecia areata. As for the study in general: The study gave treated patients oral tofacitinib at 5 to 10 mg twice daily. Tofacitinib lasted 6 to 18 months, then 6 months off drug.

Study-wide findings and caveats: Between patients, shared TCR sequences were less clear than in mice. This was possibly due in part to HLA diversity in the patient population. Persistence in scalp and blood during tofacitinib was observed for many expanded lesional clones.

Treatment: oral pan-JAK inhibitor, 5-10 mg twice daily. In each case, RNA was isolated and then reverse transcribed into cDNA as the sequencing template. Using immunoSEQ multiplex PCR, the repertoire was profiled, and TCRdb retains in-frame clones only, with some absent. The data hold 150,000 to 200,000 clones, with roughly 64% observed a single time. CDR3 length: 12 amino acids. Per germline, CDR1 SQVTM and CDR2 ANQGSEA. J was trimmed by 4 bases and V by 8 bases; bases with no gene match: 7. Regarding this clone: What it recognizes is unknown.

This sequence joins TRBV29-1 and TRBJ1-1; 7 bases match TRBD1. The clonotype originates from a human donor with alopecia areata. Material: CD4+ T cells sorted from blood, obtained at week 24, from a patient treated with tofacitinib. CDR3 region: CSLRTGSTEAFF. The CDR3 coding sequence is TGCAGCTTACGGACAGGAAGCACTGAAGCTTTCTTT.